Shown below are 9 T cell receptor beta chains from a single sample sequenced in a study of shared clonotypes between healthy human individuals (TCRdb year 2020). The library was made by the immunoSEQ multiplex PCR assay. Entries here come from immuneACCESS through TCRdb and include only in-frame sequences with V and J called. Some clones fail to appear in such tables; in the studies checked, an unresolved V gene covers under half of the shortfall, and the cause of the remainder is unknown. This sample has roughly 1,500,000 clones in its table, and approximately 98.5% of those were observed once. Of the sample, 0.36% falls within the top ten clones. The sequencing input was naive CD4+ T cells sorted from blood. Sample cell subset or site, as interpreted from the label and publication: CD45RA+ positively selected. These receptors were taken from a man younger than 45 in good health.

A remark on this clone: The sample has other DNA sequences that encode this CDR3 too. The chain couples TRBV5-4 to TRBJ2-1; D remains ambiguous. Germline V gene lookup returns CDR1 SGHNT and CDR2 YYREEE (reference sequence). The CDR3 is made up of 12 amino acids. The V and J ends lost 0 bases and 6 bases respectively, with 4 bases between them. The CDR3 loop reads CASSLASNEQFF. The CDR3 coding sequence is TGTGCCAGCAGCTTGGCAAGCAATGAGCAGTTCTTC.

This chain connects TRBV5-1 to TRBJ2-5; tentatively, D is TRBD2 (6 bases). Germline V gene sequence: CDR1 SGHRS, CDR2 YFSETQ. V was clipped by 0 bases and J by 7 bases, with 16 bases between them. CDR3 length equals 15 residues. The CDR3 region is CASSLAGTLSGTQYF. The CDR3, as DNA: TGCGCCAGCAGCTTGGCCGGGACCCTTAGCGGGACCCAGTACTTC.

This chain uses TRBV12-5 with TRBJ2-5; D ambiguous. This CDR3 has 12 amino acids. The V gene's germline CDR1 is LGHNT and CDR2 FRNRAP. V shed 5 bases and J shed 7 bases, with 11 bases lying between them. CDR3 region: CASGPGFRTQYF. The CDR3 bases are TGTGCTAGTGGTCCTGGCTTTCGGACCCAGTACTTC.

The chain recombines TRBV25-1 with TRBJ2-3; 8 nucleotides match TRBD1. J was trimmed by 0 bases and V by 3 bases; bases with no gene match: 8. The CDR3 runs to 17 residues. The germline CDR1 and CDR2 sequences are MGHDK and SYGVNS. As DNA, the CDR3 is TGTGCCAGCAGTGATCCCGCCAGGGGGCTTAGCACAGATACGCAGTATTTT. Translated, it gives CASSDPARGLSTDTQYF.

DNA of the CDR3: TGTGCCAGCAGTCCAAGACAGGGCACAGATACGCAGTATTTT. It translates to CASSPRQGTDTQYF. This rearrangement joins TRBV6-6 to TRBJ2-3, with D perhaps TRBD1 (6 bases). From germline, CDR1 is MNHNY and CDR2 SVGAGI (reference sequence). V lost 5 bases, J lost 1 base, and 10 bases lay in between. This CDR3 has 14 residues.

The genes are TRBV7-8 and TRBJ1-2; D perhaps matches TRBD1 (6 bases). The germline V and J ends were trimmed by 5 bases and 2 bases, with 6 bases remaining between them. Germline V gives CDR1 SGHVS, CDR2 FQNEAQ. The CDR3 spans 12 residues. The CDR3 DNA reads TGTGCCAGCAGCCAGGGGAACTATGGCTACACCTTC. It encodes CASSQGNYGYTF.

The chain has TRBV19 and TRBJ2-5; 9 nucleotides line up with TRBD2. CDR1 and CDR2 (germline): LNHDA, SQIVND (reference sequence). V was clipped by 4 bases and J by 0 bases; unmatched bases: 6. The CDR3 covers 16 residues. The DNA for the CDR3 is TGTGCCAGTAGTAGGGGACTAGCAGATTACCAAGAGACCCAGTACTTC. Translating it yields CASSRGLADYQETQYF.

The chain joins TRBV18 to TRBJ2-7; 8 bases map to TRBD1. The CDR3 runs 17 residues. Looked up from germline, CDR1 is KGHSH and CDR2 is LQKENI. The V gene end was trimmed by 6 bases and the J gene end by 2 bases; junction bases not matched to a gene: 15. The CDR3 DNA is TGTGCCAGCTCCCCCCCACTGGGGGACAGGTCACCCTACGAGCAGTACTTC. Its protein is CASSPPLGDRSPYEQYF.

The rearrangement links TRBV27 to TRBJ1-5, with TRBD1 matching over 8 bases. J gave up 3 bases and V 5 bases, and 3 bases lay outside the gene matches. CDR3 length: 14 residues. The germline V gene has CDR1 MNHEY and CDR2 SMNVEV (reference sequence). The CDR3 is CASSRTGPNQPQHF. CDR3 coding DNA: TGTGCCAGCAGTCGGACAGGGCCCAATCAGCCCCAGCATTTT.